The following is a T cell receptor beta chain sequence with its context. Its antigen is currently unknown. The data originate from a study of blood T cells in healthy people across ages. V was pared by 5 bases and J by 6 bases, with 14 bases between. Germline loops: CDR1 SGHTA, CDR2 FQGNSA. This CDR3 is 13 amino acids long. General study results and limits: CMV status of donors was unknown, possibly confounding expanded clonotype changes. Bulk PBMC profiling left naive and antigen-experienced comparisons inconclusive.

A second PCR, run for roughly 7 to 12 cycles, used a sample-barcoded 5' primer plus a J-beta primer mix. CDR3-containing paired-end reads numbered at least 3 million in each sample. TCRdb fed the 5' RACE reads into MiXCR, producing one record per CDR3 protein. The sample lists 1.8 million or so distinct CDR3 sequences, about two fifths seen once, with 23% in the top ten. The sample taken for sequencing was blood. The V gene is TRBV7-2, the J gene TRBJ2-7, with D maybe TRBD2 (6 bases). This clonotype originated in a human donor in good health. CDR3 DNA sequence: TGTGCCAGCAGCCCTCCGGGACTCGGCGAGCAGTACTTC. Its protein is CASSPPGLGEQYF. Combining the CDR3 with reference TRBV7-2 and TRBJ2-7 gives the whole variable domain GAGVSQSPSNKVTEKGKDVELRCDPISGHTALYWYRQSLGQGLEFLIYFQGNSAPDKSGLPSDRFSAERTGGSVSTLTIQRTQQEDSAVYLCASSPPGLGEQYFGPGTRLTVT.